Listed here are 26 T cell receptor beta chains from one sample, sequenced in a study of blood T cells in healthy people across ages. The second PCR ran about 6 to 12 cycles with a sample-barcoded 5' primer and J-beta primers. MiXCR was run by TCRdb on the 5' RACE reads, yielding one entry per CDR3 protein. The sample has some 880,000 distinct CDR3 sequences, 35% to 40% seen once; the top ten hold 10% to 15%. The source material was blood. The receptors stem from a man between 18 and 29 years old in good health.

This chain joins TRBV9 and TRBJ2-1; 8 bases match TRBD2. Trimming at V came to 0 bases and at J to 15 bases, leaving 8 bases not matched to a gene. In germline, CDR1 is SGDLS, CDR2 YYNGEE. The CDR3 is made up of 13 amino acids. This CDR3 is CASSVEAGGPRFF. The CDR3 DNA reads TGTGCCAGCAGCGTAGAGGCGGGGGGCCCGCGGTTCTTC.

This rearrangement joins TRBV6-1 to TRBJ1-1, with D hard to call. V was shortened by 10 bases and J by 7 bases, with 19 bases between the two germline ends. This CDR3 is built from 13 residues. CDR1 is MNHNS, CDR2 SASEGT, per germline. The CDR3 DNA is TGTGCCATCAGCAGACGGCCAAGGAATGAAGCTTTCTTT. Its protein product is CAISRRPRNEAFF.

This clonotype was seen a single time. The V call is TRBV5-5, the J call TRBJ2-6, with TRBD2 matching over 7 bases. From germline, CDR1 is SGHKS and CDR2 YYEKEE (reference sequence). This CDR3 contains 19 residues. The trim removed 6 bases at V and 2 bases at J, leaving 17 bases unmatched. This chain's CDR3 is CASNLFFGGENTGANVLTF. CDR3 nucleotides: TGTGCCAGCAACCTCTTCTTTGGGGGGGAGAATACTGGGGCCAACGTCCTGACTTTC.

V usage is TRBV13 and J usage is TRBJ1-6, with D perhaps TRBD1 (6 bases). This CDR3 has 14 amino acids. Trimming stripped 6 bases from V and 3 bases from J, with 9 bases between. Germline lookup yields CDR1 PRHDT and CDR2 FYEKMQ (reference sequence). This chain's CDR3 is CASRPDSYNSPLHF. The CDR3 bases are TGTGCCAGCAGACCGGACAGCTATAATTCACCCCTCCACTTT. The full variable domain, its missing parts supplied by reference TRBV13 and TRBJ1-6, is AAGVIQSPRHLIKEKRETATLKCYPIPRHDTVYWYQQGPGQDPQFLISFYEKMQSDKGSIPDRFSAQQFSDYHSELNMSSLELGDSALYFCASRPDSYNSPLHFGNGTRLTVT.

This chain joins TRBV5-6 and TRBJ2-1; unclear D gene. The CDR3 spans 15 residues. Germline CDR1 and CDR2: SGHDT and YYEEEE. Trimming stripped 1 base from V and 6 bases from J, with 14 bases between. This CDR3 reads CASSLMGWHSNEQFF. DNA for the CDR3: TGTGCCAGCAGCTTGATGGGATGGCACTCCAATGAGCAGTTCTTC.

This chain joins TRBV20-1 and TRBJ1-3; D not resolved. CDR3 length equals 13 residues. With 2 bases removed from V and 2 bases from J, the gap between germline ends came to 7 bases. Germline V gene sequence: CDR1 DFQATT, CDR2 SNEGSKA (reference sequence). The CDR3 loop reads CSARQVAGNTIYF. For the CDR3, the DNA is TGCAGTGCTAGACAGGTCGCTGGAAACACCATATATTTT.

The chain carries TRBV4-1 and TRBJ2-7, with a weak D call TRBD2 (6 bases). The V gene's germline CDR1 is MGHRA and CDR2 YSYEKL. V lost 2 bases, J lost 0 bases, and 17 bases lay in between. The length of the CDR3 is 17 residues. This CDR3 reads CASSQPVSSASSYEQYF. The CDR3 nucleotides read TGCGCCAGCAGCCAACCCGTGTCTAGCGCCAGCTCCTACGAGCAGTACTTC.

This clonotype was counted at least ten times. This chain connects TRBV5-1 to TRBJ2-7; 7 bases fit TRBD1. This CDR3 contains 16 residues. Germline loops: CDR1 SGHRS, CDR2 YFSETQ. After removal of 3 bases from V and 0 bases from J, the junction contained 9 bases not matched to a gene. In DNA, the CDR3 is TGCGCCAGCAGCTCATTATTGACAGGGACCTCCTACGAGCAGTACTTC. Translation: CASSSLLTGTSYEQYF.

This clonotype was seen just once. The chain recombines TRBV4-3 with TRBJ1-4; maybe TRBD1 (5 bases). This CDR3 comprises 17 residues. V dropped 1 base and J dropped 9 bases, with 21 bases sitting between them. The germline CDR1 and CDR2 sequences are LGHNA and YSLEER. CDR3 residues: CASSQVSSRAEGKKLFF. CDR3 in DNA: TGCGCCAGCAGCCAAGTGTCCAGCAGGGCCGAGGGTAAAAAACTGTTTTTT.

A few counts support this clonotype. V is TRBV7-2 and J is TRBJ2-1; 8 nucleotides match TRBD2. Germline V gives CDR1 SGHTA, CDR2 FQGNSA. The trim removed 7 bases at V and 0 bases at J, leaving 5 bases unmatched. The CDR3 is 15 residues long. CDR3 bases: TGTGCCAGCACGGGGGGGTATTTCTCCTACAATGAGCAGTTCTTC. Amino acid sequence: CASTGGYFSYNEQFF.

The rearrangement links TRBV30 to TRBJ2-7, with 8 nucleotides matching TRBD2. The CDR3 runs 13 residues. The germline CDR1 and CDR2 sequences are GTSNPN and SVGIG (reference sequence). V lost 7 bases to trimming and J lost 8 bases; unmatched junction nucleotides: 13. This chain's CDR3 is CASSGGERTQQYF. CDR3 DNA: TGTGCCTCATCGGGGGGGGAAAGGACCCAGCAGTACTTC.

A note on this clonotype: A junction end diverges from the germline sequence, so it may reflect a read error. The chain recombines TRBV2 with TRBJ2-3; 8 bases match TRBD2. The CDR3 has 14 amino acids. Germline CDR1 SNHLY, CDR2 FYNNEI. CDR3 sequence (DNA): TGTGCCAGCGGAGGGACTAGGTCTGAAGATATGCAGTATTTT. Protein product: CASGGTRSEDMQYF.

This clonotype has more than one count but fewer than ten. The gene calls are TRBV14 and TRBJ1-6; D unresolved. Germline values: CDR1 SGHDN, CDR2 FVKESK. Trimming removed 2 bases from V and 7 bases from J, with 9 bases in between. The CDR3 has 14 residues. Here the CDR3 DNA reads TGTGCCAGCAGCCAACTCAGCGGAAATTCACCCCTCCACTTT. Translation gives CASSQLSGNSPLHF.

The chain links TRBV6-8 to TRBJ2-1; possibly TRBD1 for D (5 bases). Per germline, CDR1 MNHGY and CDR2 SAAAGT. The V and J ends lost 7 bases and 9 bases respectively, with 19 bases between them. The CDR3 length is 14 residues. The CDR3 here is CASNGPPTDSEQFF. CDR3 nucleotides: TGTGCCAGCAACGGACCCCCGACAGATAGTGAGCAGTTCTTC.

This rearrangement joins TRBV6-2 or TRBV6-3 to TRBJ1-5, with D perhaps TRBD1 (6 bases). The CDR3 is 16 amino acids. The germline gives CDR1 MNHEY, CDR2 SVGEGT. V lost 2 bases to trimming and J lost 0 bases, with 11 bases between them. The CDR3 region has the DNA TGTGCCAGCAGTTACCTGACAGGTCGTAGCAATCAGCCCCAGCATTTT. It specifies CASSYLTGRSNQPQHF.

This clonotype was seen repeatedly, ten times or more. J is TRBJ2-7 and V is TRBV7-8; no clear D. CDR3 length: 12 residues. Between the trimmed V and J ends, which lost 1 base and 4 bases, there was a span of 5 bases. From germline, CDR1 is SGHVS and CDR2 FQNEAQ. In DNA, the CDR3 is TGTGCCAGCAGCTTAGACCATTACGAGCAGTACTTC. This translates into CASSLDHYEQYF.

Only a few counts were recorded for this clonotype. The rearrangement links TRBV28 to TRBJ2-2, with TRBD1 matching 9 bases. There are 15 residues in the CDR3. V shed 7 bases and J 4 bases; nucleotides not matched to a gene: 7. The germline V gene has CDR1 MDHEN and CDR2 SYDVKM. DNA of the CDR3: TGTGCCAGCACCCTAGAGGACAGGGGCACCGGGGAGCTGTTTTTT. Translating gives CASTLEDRGTGELFF.

V and J are TRBV3-1 and TRBJ2-1; D gene ambiguous. V was trimmed by 5 bases and J by 2 bases, leaving 10 bases between them. CDR1 is LGHDT and CDR2 is YNNKEL in the germline V gene (reference sequence). The CDR3 contains 14 residues. CDR3 in amino acids: CASSGRRTYNEQFF. The CDR3 coding sequence is TGTGCCAGCAGCGGACGCCGCACCTACAATGAGCAGTTCTTC.

The chain carries TRBV4-2 and TRBJ1-1, with D perhaps matching TRBD1 (5 bases). Germline assignment: CDR1 LGHNA and CDR2 YNFKEQ. V was pared by 4 bases and J by 1 base, with 13 bases between. This CDR3 region has 15 residues. CDR3 protein: CASSLTGLANTEAFF. The CDR3 DNA reads TGTGCCAGCAGCCTAACAGGCCTAGCGAACACTGAAGCTTTCTTT.

V usage is TRBV25-1 and J usage is TRBJ2-5, with TRBD1 as a possible D gene (5 bases). Germline loops: CDR1 MGHDK, CDR2 SYGVNS. With 2 bases removed from V and 11 bases from J, the gap between germline ends came to 21 bases. The CDR3 sequence is 15 residues long. CDR3 DNA: TGTGCCAGCAGTGAAAGTCGGTCCAGGGTGAATGGGCAGTACTTC. Translated: CASSESRSRVNGQYF.

This chain uses TRBV5-4 with TRBJ1-1; tentative D call: TRBD1 (5 bases). The V end lost 4 bases, the J end lost 5 bases, and 15 bases lay between the germline ends. Germline assignment: CDR1 SGHNT and CDR2 YYREEE (reference sequence). The CDR3 length is 14 residues. This CDR3 is CASSETTGGTEAFF. The CDR3, as DNA: TGTGCCAGCAGCGAGACAACCGGGGGGACTGAAGCTTTCTTT.

The genes are TRBV6-5 and TRBJ2-6; D may be TRBD1 (7 bases). Germline CDR1 and CDR2: MNHEY and SVGAGI. The CDR3 totals 18 residues. Trimming took off 4 bases at V and 0 bases at J, with 16 bases between the two ends. The CDR3 protein is CASSFGQDYFSGANVLTF. CDR3 nucleotides: TGTGCCAGCAGTTTTGGACAGGACTACTTCTCTGGGGCCAACGTCCTGACTTTC.

The V and J genes are TRBV4-2 and TRBJ2-1; TRBD2 matches 7 bases. V was clipped by 5 bases and J by 5 bases; unmatched bases: 3. This CDR3 has 13 residues. From germline, CDR1 is LGHNA and CDR2 YNFKEQ. The CDR3 DNA is TGTGCCAGCAGCGGGGGGGGGGACAATGAGCAGTTCTTC. Translation: CASSGGGDNEQFF.

This clonotype was seen more than once but under ten times. The V gene is TRBV6-1, the J gene TRBJ2-1; D gene uncertain. V lost 4 bases and J 0 bases, leaving 13 bases between the germline ends. This CDR3 has 16 amino acids. Germline values: CDR1 MNHNS, CDR2 SASEGT. The CDR3 spells CASSGTHLASYNEQFF. The CDR3 region has the DNA TGTGCCAGCAGTGGAACCCATTTGGCCTCCTACAATGAGCAGTTCTTC.

This clonotype showed up just a few times. The CDR3: CASRDRGETEAFF. DNA of the CDR3: TGTGCCAGCAGGGACAGGGGAGAGACTGAAGCTTTCTTT. The rearrangement links TRBV2 to TRBJ1-1; 9 positions agree with TRBD1. The CDR3 totals 13 residues. V gave up 6 bases and J gave up 5 bases; unmatched junction bases: 4. Germline V gene lookup returns CDR1 SNHLY and CDR2 FYNNEI.

The chain links TRBV20-1 to TRBJ2-3; tentatively, D is TRBD2 (6 bases). V lost 6 bases to trimming and J lost 3 bases, with 22 bases between them. CDR1 DFQATT and CDR2 SNEGSKA come from the germline V gene (reference sequence). The CDR3 is 16 residues long. The CDR3 region is CSALTRGRALTDTQYF. CDR3 nucleotide sequence: TGCAGTGCCCTCACGCGGGGACGAGCGCTTACAGATACGCAGTATTTT.